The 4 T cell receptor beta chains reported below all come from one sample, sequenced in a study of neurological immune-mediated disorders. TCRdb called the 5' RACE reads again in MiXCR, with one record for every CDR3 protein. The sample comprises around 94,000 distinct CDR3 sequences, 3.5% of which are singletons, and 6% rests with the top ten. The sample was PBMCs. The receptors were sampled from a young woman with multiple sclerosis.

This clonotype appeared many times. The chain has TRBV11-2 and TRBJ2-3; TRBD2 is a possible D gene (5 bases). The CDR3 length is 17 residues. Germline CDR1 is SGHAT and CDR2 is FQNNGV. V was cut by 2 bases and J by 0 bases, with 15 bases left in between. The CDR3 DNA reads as TGTGCCAGCAGCTTAAACCCCAGCGGAGAGAGCACAGATACGCAGTATTTT. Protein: CASSLNPSGESTDTQYF.

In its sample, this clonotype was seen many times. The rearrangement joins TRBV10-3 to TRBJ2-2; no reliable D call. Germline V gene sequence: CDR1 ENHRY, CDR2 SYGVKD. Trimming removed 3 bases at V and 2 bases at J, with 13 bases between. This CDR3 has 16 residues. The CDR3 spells CAISDSLAVNTGELFF. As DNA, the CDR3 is TGTGCCATCAGTGATAGTTTGGCGGTTAACACCGGGGAGCTGTTTTTT.

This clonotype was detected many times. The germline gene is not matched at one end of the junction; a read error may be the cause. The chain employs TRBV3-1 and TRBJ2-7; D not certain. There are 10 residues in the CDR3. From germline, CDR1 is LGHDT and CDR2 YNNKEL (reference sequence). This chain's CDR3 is CVDRRASRDF. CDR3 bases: TGTGTCGATCGACGGGCCTCTCGGGACTTC.

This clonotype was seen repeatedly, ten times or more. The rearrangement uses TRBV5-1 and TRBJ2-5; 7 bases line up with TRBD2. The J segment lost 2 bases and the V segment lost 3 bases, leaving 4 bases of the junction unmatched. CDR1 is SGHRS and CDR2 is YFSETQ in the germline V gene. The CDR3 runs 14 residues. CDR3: CASSSLGGQETQYF. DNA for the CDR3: TGCGCCAGCAGCTCTTTGGGGGGGCAAGAGACCCAGTACTTC.